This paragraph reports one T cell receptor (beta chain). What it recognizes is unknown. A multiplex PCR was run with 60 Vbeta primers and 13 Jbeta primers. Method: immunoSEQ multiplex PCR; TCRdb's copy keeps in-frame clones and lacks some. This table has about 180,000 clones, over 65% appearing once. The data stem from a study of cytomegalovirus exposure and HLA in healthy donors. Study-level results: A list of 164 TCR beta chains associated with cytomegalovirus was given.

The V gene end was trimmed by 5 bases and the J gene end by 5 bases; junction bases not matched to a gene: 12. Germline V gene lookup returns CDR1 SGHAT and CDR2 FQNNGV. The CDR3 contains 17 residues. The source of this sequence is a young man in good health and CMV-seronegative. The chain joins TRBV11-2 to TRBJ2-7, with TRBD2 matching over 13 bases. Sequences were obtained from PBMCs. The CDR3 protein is CASSTMIPGLAGNEQYF. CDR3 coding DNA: TGTGCCAGCAGCACAATGATACCGGGACTAGCGGGAAACGAGCAGTACTTC.